Each of the 20 T cell receptor beta chains below was sequenced from the same sample in a study of low-dose radiotherapy and immunotherapy resistance in tumors. TRAV- and TRBV-specific primers primed first-strand cDNA, covering alpha and beta chains. TCRs were put through around 20 PCR cycles of amplification with Phusion. A constant-region primer and the V-primer adapter served as the primer pair. One entry per CDR3 protein, called by TCRdb with MiXCR from the reads. This repertoire shows 75,000 to 95,000 distinct CDR3 sequences, 18% found once; its top ten account for about 5.5%. The time point denotes: before trial treatment. Sample: PBMCs, taken before treatment. Receptor source: a male donor with prostate cancer.

For this clonotype: Since a far larger clone is one base different, this is likely a read error. This chain links TRBV7-2 with TRBJ2-4; 10 bases fit TRBD2. The germline V gene has CDR1 SGHTA and CDR2 FQGNSA. The CDR3 is 16 residues long. Trimming removed 0 bases from V and 13 bases from J; junction bases left unmatched: 12. CDR3 DNA sequence: TGTGCCAGCAGCTTAGCAGCGGGGGGGCCTCGCAATGAGCAGTACTTC. Its translation is CASSLAAGGPRNEQYF.

In this sample, this clonotype turned up many times. This chain uses TRBV10-3 with TRBJ1-2; no clear D gene. V lost 7 bases and J 4 bases, leaving 19 bases between the germline ends. CDR1 is ENHRY and CDR2 is SYGVKD in the germline V gene. The CDR3 spans 15 residues. In DNA, the CDR3 is TGTGCCATCAAAGGCGAGCCACCCGTAGGCTATGGCTACACCTTC. Amino acid sequence: CAIKGEPPVGYGYTF.

This clonotype was recorded at least ten times. The chain employs TRBV20-1 and TRBJ1-2; D may be TRBD1 (5 bases). Germline-derived CDR1 and CDR2 are DFQATT and SNEGSKA (reference sequence). The CDR3 has 13 residues. V lost 7 bases and J lost 1, with 13 bases in between. The CDR3 nucleotides are TGCAGTGTTAAGATGGGGGGTAACTATGGCTACACCTTC. Amino acid sequence: CSVKMGGNYGYTF.

This clonotype was observed at least ten times. The chain uses TRBV5-1 and TRBJ2-7, with 8 bases lining up with TRBD1. The CDR3 is 14 amino acids. J lost 3 bases, V lost 4 bases, and 6 bases had no gene match. Germline CDR1 SGHRS, CDR2 YFSETQ. CDR3 bases: TGCGCCAGCAGCAATGACAGGGGAAACTACGAGCAGTACTTC. Its translation: CASSNDRGNYEQYF.

For this clonotype: A far larger clone is one base from this, pointing to a likely read error. The chain links TRBV24-1 to TRBJ2-1, with TRBD1 matching over 9 bases. CDR1 and CDR2 (germline): KGHDR, SFDVKD. V gave up 3 bases and J gave up 10 bases; unmatched junction bases: 15. The CDR3 is 17 residues long. The CDR3 is CATSDNRDRDSPYEQFF. DNA for the CDR3: TGTGCCACCAGTGATAACCGGGACAGGGACAGTCCCTACGAGCAGTTCTTC.

The chain is built from TRBV7-3 and TRBJ2-3; 7 bases are a match to TRBD1. Germline CDR1 and CDR2: SGHTA and FQGTGA. J gave up 1 base and V 5 bases, and 6 bases lay outside the gene matches. The CDR3 contains 15 residues. This CDR3 is CASSPRDRGTDTQYF. As DNA, the CDR3 is TGTGCCAGCAGCCCTCGGGACAGAGGCACAGATACGCAGTATTTT.

This clonotype was detected many times. A read error may produce the germline difference seen at one junction end. The DNA of the CDR3 is TGTGCCAGTACTATATCCGGGGGCACTGGAAACACCATATATTTT. Its protein product is CASTISGGTGNTIYF. The V gene is TRBV19, the J gene TRBJ1-3; maybe TRBD1 (6 bases). The germline V gene encodes CDR1 LNHDA and CDR2 SQIVND (reference sequence). There are 15 residues in the CDR3.

This clonotype was found a few times. This chain joins TRBV11-2 and TRBJ2-3; 12 nucleotides match TRBD2. The ends lost 5 bases at V and 2 bases at J; junction bases unmatched: 5. The germline CDR1 and CDR2 sequences are SGHAT and FQNNGV. CDR3 length equals 16 residues. Written as DNA, the CDR3 is TGTGCCAGCAGCCTAGCGGGAGGGCCGGACACAGATACGCAGTATTTT. Amino acid sequence: CASSLAGGPDTDTQYF.

The chain recombines TRBV14 with TRBJ2-1; weak D call: TRBD1 (6 bases). V lost 1 base and J lost 2, with 15 bases in between. CDR3 length: 17 residues. The germline V gene has CDR1 SGHDN and CDR2 FVKESK. The CDR3 DNA follows: TGTGCCAGCAGCCAAGGTTGGGGGCGTCAGACCTACAATGAGCAGTTCTTC. Encoded protein: CASSQGWGRQTYNEQFF.

The chain carries TRBV29-1 and TRBJ2-5, with TRBD1 identical over 8 bases. Germline-derived CDR1 and CDR2 are SQVTM and ANQGSEA. V lost 1 base to trimming and J lost 4 bases; unmatched junction nucleotides: 5. The CDR3 covers 14 residues. As DNA, the CDR3 is TGCAGCGTTGAAGTTGGCAGGGGGCTAGAGACCCAGTACTTC. It is translated as CSVEVGRGLETQYF.

This clonotype occurred many times. The rearrangement links TRBV12-3 or TRBV12-4 to TRBJ1-5, with TRBD1 identical over 8 bases. CDR3 length equals 15 residues. Germline trimming cut 5 bases from V and 6 bases from J; bases unmatched to any gene: 9. The DNA of the CDR3 is TGTGCCAGCAGTCCGATTCAGGGGGCGCGTCAGCCCCAGCATTTT. The encoded protein is CASSPIQGARQPQHF.

This chain connects TRBV7-1 to TRBJ2-1; a possible D gene is TRBD2 (5 bases). TRBV7-1 is flagged as an ORF with uncertain function. This CDR3 is 14 amino acids long. V was pared by 5 bases and J by 5 bases, with 13 bases between. The CDR3 DNA follows: TGTGCCAGCAGCCCTTCTTCCGGGAACAATGAGCAGTTCTTC. It is translated as CASSPSSGNNEQFF.

This clonotype was detected ten times or more. This chain connects TRBV6-5 to TRBJ2-6; D unresolved. Germline loops: CDR1 MNHEY, CDR2 SVGAGI. The V end was cut by 2 bases, the J end by 0 bases, with 14 bases between. CDR3 length equals 18 residues. CDR3 residues: CASSYLGSSISGANVLTF. In nucleotides, the CDR3 is TGTGCCAGCAGTTACCTGGGCTCATCCATCTCTGGGGCCAACGTCCTGACTTTC.

This clonotype showed up many times. This chain links TRBV10-3 with TRBJ1-5; D perhaps matches TRBD1 (6 bases). The CDR3 extends over 16 amino acids. CDR1 is ENHRY and CDR2 is SYGVKD in the germline V gene. Trimming shortened V by 8 bases and J by 4 bases, and 21 bases separated the two germline ends. The CDR3 reads CAIAGGSGTPNQPQHF. The CDR3, as DNA: TGTGCCATCGCCGGGGGATCCGGGACACCTAATCAGCCCCAGCATTTT.

This clonotype was counted many times. The rearrangement joins TRBV6-2 or TRBV6-3 to TRBJ2-1; 8 bases align to TRBD2. The CDR3 is made up of 17 amino acids. Germline trimming cut 6 bases from V and 5 bases from J; bases unmatched to any gene: 15. CDR1 MNHEY and CDR2 SVGEGT come from the germline V gene. The CDR3: CASSGLSAGGLNNEQFF. CDR3 sequence (DNA): TGTGCCAGCAGCGGCCTTAGCGCGGGAGGCCTAAACAATGAGCAGTTCTTC.

This chain links TRBV6-8 with TRBJ2-1; D uncertain. This CDR3 is built from 14 residues. V shed 0 bases and J shed 5 bases, with 8 bases lying between them. Germline CDR1 MNHGY, CDR2 SAAAGT. Written as DNA, the CDR3 is TGTGCCAGCAGTTACTCGACATCGAACAATGAGCAGTTCTTC. This gives the protein CASSYSTSNNEQFF.

This clonotype was seen repeatedly, ten times or more. The rearrangement links TRBV3-1 to TRBJ1-6; D remains unclear. The V end lost 4 bases, the J end lost 10 bases, and 11 bases lay between the germline ends. This CDR3 contains 13 residues. CDR1 LGHDT and CDR2 YNNKEL come from the germline V gene (reference sequence). The chain's CDR3 is CASSPTDQSPLHF. The CDR3 nucleotides are TGTGCCAGCAGCCCAACGGATCAATCACCCCTCCACTTT.

On this clonotype itself: This is likely an artifact of a read error, given a far larger clone one base away. The genes are TRBV5-1 and TRBJ2-7; 11 bases are shared with TRBD2. CDR1 and CDR2 from the germline V gene are SGHRS and YFSETQ. J was trimmed by 7 bases and V by 2 bases; bases with no gene match: 8. The length of the CDR3 is 15 residues. CDR3 in DNA: TGCGCCAGCAGCTTCGGTAGCGGGGGGGCAAATGAGCAGTACTTC. Protein product: CASSFGSGGANEQYF.

Ten or more counts support this clonotype. The rearrangement links TRBV30 to TRBJ1-5, with 7 bases that match TRBD1. Germline CDR1 GTSNPN, CDR2 SVGIG (reference sequence). V was pared by 1 base and J by 3 bases, with 3 bases of the junction left unmatched. This CDR3 is built from 14 residues. The CDR3: CAWSGTGPNQPQHF. CDR3 DNA: TGTGCCTGGAGTGGGACAGGTCCCAATCAGCCCCAGCATTTT. The whole variable domain, filled in from reference TRBV30 and TRBJ1-5, reads SQTIHQWPATLVQPVGSPLSLECTVEGTSNPNLYWYRQAAGRGLQLLFYSVGIGQISSEVPQNLSASRPQDRQFILSSKKLLLSDSGFYLCAWSGTGPNQPQHFGDGTRLSIL.

At least ten counts were recorded for this clonotype. V and J are TRBV7-8 and TRBJ2-3; D is ambiguous. The germline V gene has CDR1 SGHVS and CDR2 FQNEAQ. Deletions cut 0 bases from V and 0 bases from J, with 19 bases between. The CDR3 consists of 19 residues. The CDR3 region is CASSLALRAGRISTDTQYF. The DNA of the CDR3 is TGTGCCAGCAGCTTAGCTCTCCGGGCAGGCAGAATTAGCACAGATACGCAGTATTTT.